The 16 T cell receptor beta chains presented below share a single source sample, sequenced in a study of T cell changes during pregnancy in multiple sclerosis. Repertoires were generated with immunoSEQ multiplex PCR, while TCRdb's copy carries only in-frame clones and drops some. The sample holds around 56,000 clones, less than 95% seen once. The sample here was CD8+ T cells from peripheral blood mononuclear cells, taken after pregnancy. The receptors originated from a female donor with multiple sclerosis, enrolled in a pregnancy study.

The chain combines TRBV7-6 with TRBJ2-5; D is unresolved. Trimming left V 4 bases short and J 2 bases short, with 8 bases between. The CDR3 is 13 amino acids. Per the germline V gene, CDR1 is SGHVS and CDR2 is FNYEAQ. CDR3: CASSSRRQETQYF. The CDR3 DNA reads TGTGCCAGCAGCTCCCGGCGGCAAGAGACCCAGTACTTC.

The V call is TRBV19, the J call TRBJ2-4; D may be TRBD2 (6 bases). The germline gives CDR1 LNHDA, CDR2 SQIVND (reference sequence). The CDR3 consists of 14 residues. The V end was cut by 3 bases, the J end by 9 bases, with 15 bases between. CDR3 coding DNA: TGTGCCAGTAGTATTTCAGCGGGTCTGGGCATTCAGTACTTC. This encodes CASSISAGLGIQYF.

The rearrangement uses TRBV4-3 and TRBJ2-1; D ambiguous. The CDR3 extends over 14 amino acids. Trimming removed 4 bases from V and 6 bases from J, with 13 bases in between. Germline CDR1 reads LGHNA; CDR2 reads YSLEER. The CDR3 region is CASSLGVSFNEQFF. CDR3 in DNA: TGCGCCAGCAGCCTAGGAGTGAGCTTCAATGAGCAGTTCTTC.

The chain couples TRBV11-2 to TRBJ2-1; 11 positions match TRBD2. CDR3 length equals 16 residues. Unmatched junction bases numbered 8, after V lost 2 bases and J lost 8 bases. Germline V lookup: CDR1 SGHAT, CDR2 FQNNGV. The chain's CDR3 is CASSLRGSGRVDEQFF. The CDR3 DNA is TGTGCCAGCAGCTTACGGGGTAGCGGGAGGGTTGATGAGCAGTTCTTC.

V usage is TRBV5-4 and J usage is TRBJ2-1; 13 positions match TRBD2. There are 17 residues in the CDR3. Germline CDR1 and CDR2: SGHNT and YYREEE (reference sequence). V was clipped by 0 bases and J by 4 bases; unmatched bases: 4. The CDR3 nucleotides read TGTGCCAGCAGCTTGGTTTCGGGACTAGCGGGGTACAATGAGCAGTTCTTC. This translates into CASSLVSGLAGYNEQFF.

The V gene is TRBV29-1, the J gene TRBJ2-5; a weak D match, TRBD2 (6 bases). Germline CDR1 and CDR2: SQVTM and ANQGSEA. The CDR3 is 18 amino acids. The V end was cut by 0 bases, the J end by 5 bases, with 25 bases between. CDR3 amino acids: CSVEDWAEGIDLRETQYF. Here the CDR3 DNA reads TGCAGCGTTGAAGATTGGGCGGAGGGGATCGACCTAAGGGAGACCCAGTACTTC.

This clone was observed a single time. The V call is TRBV6-4, the J call TRBJ2-1, with 7 bases lining up with TRBD1. CDR1 is MRHNA, CDR2 SNTAGT, per germline. After removal of 2 bases from V and 5 bases from J, the junction contained 9 bases not matched to a gene. The CDR3 has 16 amino acids. CDR3 in DNA: TGTGCCAGCAGTGACGGGGACAGCGGAGCCCACAATGAGCAGTTCTTC. It specifies CASSDGDSGAHNEQFF.

Points on this clone: The junction differs from germline at one of its ends, possibly a read error. CDR3 residues: CASSSQQAWPLF. The CDR3 region has the DNA TGTGCCAGCAGCTCACAACAGGCGTGGCCCCTCTTT. The gene calls are TRBV7-9 and TRBJ1-1, with D possibly matching TRBD1 (5 bases). The CDR3 contains 12 residues. From germline, CDR1 is SEHNR and CDR2 FQNEAQ (reference sequence).

This clone showed up just once. This chain links TRBV10-2 with TRBJ2-1; TRBD2 matches at 12 bases. This CDR3 contains 16 residues. V shed 6 bases and J 5 bases; nucleotides not matched to a gene: 8. Germline CDR1 WSHSY, CDR2 SAAADI. In DNA, the CDR3 is TGCGCCAGCAGAGATAGACTAGCGGGAGACCACAATGAGCAGTTCTTC. This sequence encodes CASRDRLAGDHNEQFF.

This rearrangement joins TRBV7-9 to TRBJ1-4, with 8 bases matching TRBD1. The V and J ends lost 1 base and 6 bases, in that order; junction bases with no gene match: 7. This CDR3 contains 16 residues. Germline-derived CDR1 and CDR2 are SEHNR and FQNEAQ (reference sequence). The CDR3 nucleotides are TGTGCCAGCAGCTTAGGACAGGGGTTTCCTTATGAAAAACTGTTTTTT. It translates to CASSLGQGFPYEKLFF.

The chain joins TRBV14 to TRBJ2-2; D possibly corresponds to TRBD2 (5 bases). Between the trimmed V and J ends, which lost 5 bases and 9 bases, there was a span of 13 bases. The CDR3 consists of 13 residues. Germline CDR1 and CDR2: SGHDN and FVKESK. The DNA of the CDR3 is TGTGCCAGCAGCTATCTAGCTGGGCGGGAGCTGTTTTTT. It translates to CASSYLAGRELFF. The complete variable domain, with remaining parts taken from reference TRBV14 and TRBJ2-2, reads EAGVTQFPSHSVIEKGQTVTLRCDPISGHDNLYWYRRVMGKEIKFLLHFVKESKQDESGMPNNRFLAERTGGTYSTLKVQPAELEDSGVYFCASSYLAGRELFFGEGSRLTVL.

CDR3 DNA sequence: TGTGCCAGTAGTATAGAAAAGAGTGCAGCGGGAGCTGATACGCAGTATTTT. Protein: CASSIEKSAAGADTQYF. The gene calls are TRBV19 and TRBJ2-3; 8 nucleotides match TRBD2. Trimming cost V 0 bases and J 6 bases; bases outside gene matches: 11. Germline CDR1 is LNHDA and CDR2 is SQIVND (reference sequence). This CDR3 spans 17 amino acids.

The chain carries TRBV7-9 and TRBJ2-7; D perhaps matches TRBD2 (6 bases). Trimming removed 3 bases at V and 3 bases at J, with 9 bases between. Germline CDR1 is SEHNR and CDR2 is FQNEAQ (reference sequence). The CDR3 totals 13 residues. The CDR3: CASSLGGGYEQYF. For the CDR3, the DNA is TGTGCCAGCAGCTTGGGGGGAGGCTACGAGCAGTACTTC.

CDR3 amino acids: CASRGTLVAEAFF. The CDR3 bases are TGCGCCAGCAGGGGCACACTTGTGGCTGAAGCTTTCTTT. This chain uses TRBV5-1 with TRBJ1-1; D unclear. Trimming pared 5 bases from V and 6 bases from J, leaving 14 bases between. The germline CDR1 and CDR2 sequences are SGHRS and YFSETQ. This CDR3 has 13 amino acids.

V and J are TRBV2 and TRBJ2-7, with D maybe TRBD1 (6 bases). Looked up from germline, CDR1 is SNHLY and CDR2 is FYNNEI. V gave up 1 base and J gave up 3 bases, with 10 bases separating them. The CDR3 consists of 14 residues. CDR3 in amino acids: CASSEGTGSYEQYF. The DNA of the CDR3 is TGTGCCAGCAGTGAAGGCACAGGGAGCTACGAGCAGTACTTC.

The chain employs TRBV29-1 and TRBJ2-1; D possibly corresponds to TRBD2 (5 bases). Trimming stripped 4 bases from V and 0 bases from J, with 7 bases between. Germline CDR1 is SQVTM and CDR2 is ANQGSEA. There are 13 residues in the CDR3. The CDR3 region has the DNA TGCAGCGTTGGGACTTCCTCCTACAATGAGCAGTTCTTC. It codes for CSVGTSSYNEQFF.